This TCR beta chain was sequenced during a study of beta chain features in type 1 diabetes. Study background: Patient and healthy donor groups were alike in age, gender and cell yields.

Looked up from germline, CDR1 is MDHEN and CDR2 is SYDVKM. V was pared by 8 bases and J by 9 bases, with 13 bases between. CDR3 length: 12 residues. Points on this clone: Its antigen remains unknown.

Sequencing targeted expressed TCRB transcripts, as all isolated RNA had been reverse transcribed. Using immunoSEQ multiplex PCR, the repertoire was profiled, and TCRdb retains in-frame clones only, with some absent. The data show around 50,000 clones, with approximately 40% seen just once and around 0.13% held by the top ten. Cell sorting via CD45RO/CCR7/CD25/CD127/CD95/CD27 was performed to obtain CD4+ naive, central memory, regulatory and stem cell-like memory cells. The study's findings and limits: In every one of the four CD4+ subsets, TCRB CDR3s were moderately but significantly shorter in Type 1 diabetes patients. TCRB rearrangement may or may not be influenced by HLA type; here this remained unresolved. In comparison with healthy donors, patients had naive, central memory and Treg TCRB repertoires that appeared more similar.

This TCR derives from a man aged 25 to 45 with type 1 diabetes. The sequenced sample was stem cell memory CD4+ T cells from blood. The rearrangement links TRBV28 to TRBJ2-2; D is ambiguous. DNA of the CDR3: TGTGCCAGCCTAAGCCGGTTCAGGGAGCTGTTTTTT. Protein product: CASLSRFRELFF. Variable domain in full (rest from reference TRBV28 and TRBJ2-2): DVKVTQSSRYLVKRTGEKVFLECVQDMDHENMFWYRQDPGLGLRLIYFSYDVKMKEKGDIPEGYSVSREKKERFSLILESASTNQTSMYLCASLSRFRELFFGEGSRLTVL.